This is a list of T cell receptor beta chains from one sample in a study of PD-1 blockade in classical Hodgkin lymphoma. Repertoires were generated with immunoSEQ multiplex PCR, while TCRdb's copy carries only in-frame clones and drops some. The sample lists about 46,000 clones; around 80% were seen once. The sample was peripheral blood mononuclear cells (PBMCs), taken before the second cycle of nivolumab. These receptors were collected from a human donor with classical Hodgkin lymphoma. Each CDR3 is given with its conserved first and last residue. A D gene is named only where the DNA matches it firmly. Part of the rows lack a size; the others show once, few, many or a class for expanded clones.

clone size: .
V gene: TRBV6-1
J gene: TRBJ2-7
D gene: .
CDR3 protein: CASTPGGRYEQYF
CDR3 DNA: TGTGCCAGCACCCCCGGGGGGCGATACGAGCAGTACTTC

clone size: once
V gene: TRBV7-9
J gene: TRBJ2-7
D gene: TRBD2
CDR3 protein: CASSKNTGRLAGIVYEQYF
CDR3 DNA: TGTGCCAGCAGCAAAAATACGGGGAGACTAGCGGGAATCGTGTACGAGCAGTACTTC

clone size: .
V gene: TRBV10-1
J gene: TRBJ1-2
D gene: .
CDR3 protein: CASSEGLEANYGYTF
CDR3 DNA: TGCGCCAGCAGTGAAGGACTCGAAGCTAACTATGGCTACACCTTC

clone size: .
V gene: TRBV19
J gene: TRBJ1-3
D gene: .
CDR3 protein: CASSTLGAGAPNTIYF
CDR3 DNA: TGTGCCAGTAGTACCCTTGGCGCAGGAGCTCCAAACACCATATATTTT

clone size: .
V gene: TRBV5-6
J gene: TRBJ1-1
D gene: TRBD1
CDR3 protein: CASSSGGSTEAFF
CDR3 DNA: TGTGCCAGCAGCTCAGGGGGGAGCACTGAAGCTTTCTTT

clone size: .
V gene: TRBV7-2
J gene: TRBJ1-2
D gene: .
CDR3 protein: CASSFSASYTF
CDR3 DNA: TGTGCCAGCAGCTTCTCCGCTAGCTACACCTTC

clone size: .
V gene: TRBV18
J gene: TRBJ2-7
D gene: TRBD1
CDR3 protein: CASSPTGTGTHEQYF
CDR3 DNA: TGTGCCAGCTCACCAACCGGGACAGGGACCCACGAGCAGTACTTC

clone size: .
V gene: TRBV9
J gene: TRBJ1-1
D gene: TRBD1
CDR3 protein: CASSPRQGAPEAFF
CDR3 DNA: TGTGCCAGCAGCCCGCGACAGGGGGCCCCTGAAGCTTTCTTT

clone size: .
V gene: TRBV11-2
J gene: TRBJ1-2
D gene: .
CDR3 protein: CASSLVRNGVAYGYTF
CDR3 DNA: TGTGCCAGCAGCTTAGTCAGAAACGGTGTAGCGTATGGCTACACCTTC

clone size: .
V gene: TRBV6-1
J gene: TRBJ1-2
D gene: .
CDR3 protein: CASSESLDGYTF
CDR3 DNA: TGTGCCAGCAGTGAATCCCTGGATGGCTACACCTTC

clone size: .
V gene: TRBV30
J gene: TRBJ2-1
D gene: TRBD2
CDR3 protein: CAWSVPGGVNEQFF
CDR3 DNA: TGTGCCTGGAGTGTACCCGGGGGGGTGAATGAGCAGTTCTTC

clone size: .
V gene: TRBV9
J gene: TRBJ2-3
D gene: TRBD2
CDR3 protein: CASSPRSGESTDTQYF
CDR3 DNA: TGTGCCAGCAGCCCTCGTAGCGGGGAGAGCACAGATACGCAGTATTTT

clone size: .
V gene: TRBV6-5
J gene: TRBJ1-1
D gene: .
CDR3 protein: CASRGGGTEAFF
CDR3 DNA: TGTGCCAGCAGGGGTGGGGGCACTGAAGCTTTCTTT

clone size: few
V gene: TRBV19
J gene: TRBJ1-5
D gene: TRBD1
CDR3 protein: CASSIPGQGARQPQHF
CDR3 DNA: TGTGCCAGTAGTATTCCGGGACAGGGGGCTAGGCAGCCCCAGCATTTT

clone size: .
V gene: TRBV6-5
J gene: TRBJ2-7
D gene: .
CDR3 protein: CASSLQAFQREQYF
CDR3 DNA: TGTGCCAGCAGTCTCCAGGCCTTCCAGAGGGAGCAGTACTTC

clone size: few
V gene: TRBV19
J gene: TRBJ2-3
D gene: TRBD1
CDR3 protein: CASRRQGMTDTQYF
CDR3 DNA: TGTGCCAGTAGAAGACAGGGTATGACAGATACGCAGTATTTT

clone size: .
V gene: TRBV6-6
J gene: TRBJ2-2
D gene: .
CDR3 protein: CATYTGGELFF
CDR3 DNA: TGTGCCACCTACACTGGCGGGGAGCTGTTTTTT

clone size: .
V gene: TRBV28
J gene: TRBJ2-5
D gene: .
CDR3 protein: CASSSPQETQYF
CDR3 DNA: TGTGCCAGCAGTTCCCCGCAAGAGACCCAGTACTTC

clone size: .
V gene: TRBV15
J gene: TRBJ2-7
D gene: .
CDR3 protein: CATSFEDSYEQYF
CDR3 DNA: TGTGCCACCTCTTTTGAGGACTCCTACGAGCAGTACTTC

clone size: .
V gene: TRBV10-3
J gene: TRBJ2-3
D gene: TRBD1
CDR3 protein: CAISGTTGGQTDTQYF
CDR3 DNA: TGTGCCATCAGTGGAACGACAGGGGGTCAGACAGATACGCAGTATTTT

clone size: .
V gene: TRBV27
J gene: TRBJ1-6
D gene: .
CDR3 protein: CASSSGRMTLHF
CDR3 DNA: TGTGCCAGCAGTTCGGGAAGGATGACCCTCCACTTT

clone size: .
V gene: TRBV5-6
J gene: TRBJ2-7
D gene: TRBD2
CDR3 protein: CASSLFSGGEQYF
CDR3 DNA: TGTGCCAGCAGCTTGTTCAGCGGGGGCGAGCAGTACTTC

clone size: .
V gene: TRBV7-6
J gene: TRBJ1-1
D gene: .
CDR3 protein: CASSLQKGTEAFF
CDR3 DNA: TGTGCCAGCAGCTTACAGAAAGGCACTGAAGCTTTCTTT

clone size: few
V gene: TRBV28
J gene: TRBJ1-2
D gene: .
CDR3 protein: CASSFRFQGNYGYTF
CDR3 DNA: TGTGCCAGCAGTTTTCGGTTCCAGGGGAACTATGGCTACACCTTC

clone size: few
V gene: TRBV18
J gene: TRBJ2-7
D gene: TRBD1
CDR3 protein: CASSQPGQGSEQYF
CDR3 DNA: TGTGCCAGCTCACAACCGGGACAGGGCAGCGAGCAGTACTTC

clone size: .
V gene: TRBV7-9
J gene: TRBJ2-3
D gene: .
CDR3 protein: CASSKGGGSGGTDTQYF
CDR3 DNA: TGTGCCAGCAGTAAAGGGGGCGGTAGCGGGGGCACAGATACGCAGTATTTT

clone size: .
V gene: TRBV30
J gene: TRBJ2-7
D gene: .
CDR3 protein: CAWSYGDEQYF
CDR3 DNA: TGTGCCTGGAGTTATGGGGACGAGCAGTACTTC

clone size: .
V gene: TRBV19
J gene: TRBJ1-3
D gene: .
CDR3 protein: CASSISLGRTHSGNTIYF
CDR3 DNA: TGTGCCAGTAGTATCTCCCTTGGACGGACCCACTCTGGAAACACCATATATTTT

clone size: .
V gene: TRBV5-4
J gene: TRBJ2-1
D gene: .
CDR3 protein: CASSLKASGNEQFF
CDR3 DNA: TGTGCCAGCAGCTTGAAGGCGAGCGGGAATGAGCAGTTCTTC

clone size: .
V gene: TRBV7-2
J gene: TRBJ2-5
D gene: .
CDR3 protein: CASSVRFGQETQYF
CDR3 DNA: TGTGCCAGCAGCGTGAGGTTCGGTCAAGAGACCCAGTACTTC

clone size: .
V gene: TRBV29-1
J gene: TRBJ2-1
D gene: TRBD1
CDR3 protein: CSVEGGRGLTNEQFF
CDR3 DNA: TGCAGCGTTGAAGGGGGCAGGGGGCTGACAAATGAGCAGTTCTTC

clone size: .
V gene: TRBV2
J gene: TRBJ2-5
D gene: .
CDR3 protein: CASRPLQQETQYF
CDR3 DNA: TGTGCCAGCAGGCCGCTGCAGCAAGAGACCCAGTACTTC

clone size: .
V gene: TRBV19
J gene: TRBJ2-7
D gene: .
CDR3 protein: CASSRGTGYEQYF
CDR3 DNA: TGTGCCAGTAGTAGGGGGACGGGCTACGAGCAGTACTTC

clone size: .
V gene: TRBV4-2
J gene: TRBJ2-7
D gene: .
CDR3 protein: CASSQRGEQYF
CDR3 DNA: TGTGCCAGCAGCCAAAGGGGCGAGCAGTACTTC

clone size: .
V gene: TRBV5-6
J gene: TRBJ2-7
D gene: .
CDR3 protein: CASSLLTTSYEQYF
CDR3 DNA: TGTGCCAGCAGCTTGTTAACTACCTCCTACGAGCAGTACTTC

clone size: once
V gene: TRBV28
J gene: TRBJ2-5
D gene: TRBD2
CDR3 protein: CASSLGLAGLQETQYF
CDR3 DNA: TGTGCCAGCAGCCTCGGACTAGCGGGACTCCAAGAGACCCAGTACTTC

clone size: .
V gene: TRBV14
J gene: TRBJ1-1
D gene: .
CDR3 protein: CASSRGLRTEAFF
CDR3 DNA: TGTGCCAGCAGCCGAGGGTTGAGGACTGAAGCTTTCTTT

clone size: few
V gene: TRBV7-9
J gene: TRBJ2-2
D gene: .
CDR3 protein: CASSRPTGRAPNTGELFF
CDR3 DNA: TGTGCCAGCAGCCGACCTACAGGGAGAGCCCCGAACACCGGGGAGCTGTTTTTT

clone size: .
V gene: TRBV9
J gene: TRBJ2-3
D gene: .
CDR3 protein: CASSVAGGRTGPKTDTQYF
CDR3 DNA: TGTGCCAGCAGCGTAGCGGGGGGTAGGACAGGTCCTAAGACAGATACGCAGTATTTT

clone size: .
V gene: TRBV6-6
J gene: TRBJ1-6
D gene: TRBD1
CDR3 protein: CASSYPTGKGNSPLHF
CDR3 DNA: TGTGCCAGCAGTTATCCGACAGGGAAGGGGAATTCACCCCTCCACTTT

clone size: .
V gene: TRBV7-2
J gene: TRBJ1-3
D gene: .
CDR3 protein: CASSLGGPGNTIYF
CDR3 DNA: TGTGCCAGCAGCTTAGGGGGACCTGGAAACACCATATATTTT